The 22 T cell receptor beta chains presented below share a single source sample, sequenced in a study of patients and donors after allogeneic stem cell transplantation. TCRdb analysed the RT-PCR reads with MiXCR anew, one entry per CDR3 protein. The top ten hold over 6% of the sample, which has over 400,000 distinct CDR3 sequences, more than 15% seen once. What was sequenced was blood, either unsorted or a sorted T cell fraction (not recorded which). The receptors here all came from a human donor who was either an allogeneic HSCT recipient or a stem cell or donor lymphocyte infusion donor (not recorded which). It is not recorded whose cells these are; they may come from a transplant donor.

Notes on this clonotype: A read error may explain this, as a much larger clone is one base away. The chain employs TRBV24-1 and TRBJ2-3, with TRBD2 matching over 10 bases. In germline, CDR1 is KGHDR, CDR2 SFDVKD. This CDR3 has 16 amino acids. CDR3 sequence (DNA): TGTGCCACCAGTGACCCTAGCGGGAGAAAGCCAGATATGCAGTATTTT. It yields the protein CATSDPSGRKPDMQYF.

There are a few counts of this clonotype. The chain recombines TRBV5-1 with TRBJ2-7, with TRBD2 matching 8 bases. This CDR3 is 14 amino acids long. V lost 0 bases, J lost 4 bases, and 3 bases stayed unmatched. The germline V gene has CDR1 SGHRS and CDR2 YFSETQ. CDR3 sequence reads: CASSLGGLVYEQYF. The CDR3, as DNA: TGCGCCAGCAGCTTGGGGGGACTAGTTTACGAGCAGTACTTC.

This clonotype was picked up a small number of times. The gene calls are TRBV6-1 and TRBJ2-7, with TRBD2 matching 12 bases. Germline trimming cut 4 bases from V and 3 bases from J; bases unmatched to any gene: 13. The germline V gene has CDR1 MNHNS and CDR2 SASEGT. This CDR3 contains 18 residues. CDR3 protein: CASSARLAGVGKVYEQYF. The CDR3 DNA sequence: TGTGCCAGCAGTGCGAGACTAGCGGGAGTGGGTAAGGTCTACGAGCAGTACTTC.

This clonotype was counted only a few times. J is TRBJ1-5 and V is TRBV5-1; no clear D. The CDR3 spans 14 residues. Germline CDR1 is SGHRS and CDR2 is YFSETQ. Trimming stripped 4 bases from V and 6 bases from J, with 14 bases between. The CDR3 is CASSPGPPAQPQHF. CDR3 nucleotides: TGCGCCAGCAGCCCTGGGCCCCCTGCTCAGCCCCAGCATTTT.

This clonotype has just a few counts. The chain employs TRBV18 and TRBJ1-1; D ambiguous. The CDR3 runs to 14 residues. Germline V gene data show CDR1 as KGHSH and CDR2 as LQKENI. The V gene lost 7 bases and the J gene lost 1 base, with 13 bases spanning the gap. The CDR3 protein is CASYTDGRNTEAFF. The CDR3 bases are TGTGCCAGCTATACGGATGGCAGGAACACTGAAGCTTTCTTT.

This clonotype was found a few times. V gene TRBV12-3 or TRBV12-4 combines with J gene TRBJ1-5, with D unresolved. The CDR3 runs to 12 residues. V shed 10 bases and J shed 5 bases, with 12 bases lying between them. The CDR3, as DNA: TGTGCCACCCAAGACGGTTATCAGCCCCAGCATTTT. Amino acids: CATQDGYQPQHF.

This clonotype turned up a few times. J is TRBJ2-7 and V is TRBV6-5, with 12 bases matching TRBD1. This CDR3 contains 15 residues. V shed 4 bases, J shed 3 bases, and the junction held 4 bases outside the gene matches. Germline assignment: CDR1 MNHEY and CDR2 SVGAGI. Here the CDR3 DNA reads TGTGCCAGCAGTTTGGGGACAGGGGGCATCTACGAGCAGTACTTC. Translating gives CASSLGTGGIYEQYF.

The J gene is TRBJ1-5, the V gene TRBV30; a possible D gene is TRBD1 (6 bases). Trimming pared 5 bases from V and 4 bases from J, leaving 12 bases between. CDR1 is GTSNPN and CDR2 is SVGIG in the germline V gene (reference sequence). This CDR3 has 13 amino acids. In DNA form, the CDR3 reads TGTGCCTGGGGTACAGGGCTGAATCAGCCCCAGCATTTT. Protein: CAWGTGLNQPQHF.

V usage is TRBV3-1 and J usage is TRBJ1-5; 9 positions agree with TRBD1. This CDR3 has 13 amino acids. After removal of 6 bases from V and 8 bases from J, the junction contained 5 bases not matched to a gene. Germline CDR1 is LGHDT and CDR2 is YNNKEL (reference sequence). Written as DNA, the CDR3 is TGTGCCAGCAGTCACAGGGGGCAAAAGCCCCAGCATTTT. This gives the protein CASSHRGQKPQHF.

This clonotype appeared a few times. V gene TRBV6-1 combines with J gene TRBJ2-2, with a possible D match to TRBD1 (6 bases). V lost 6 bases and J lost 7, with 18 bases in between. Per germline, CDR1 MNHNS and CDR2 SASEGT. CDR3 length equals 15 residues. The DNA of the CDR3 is TGTGCCAGCAGAGGACTTACAGGGTTCGGCGGGGAGCTGTTTTTT. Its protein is CASRGLTGFGGELFF.

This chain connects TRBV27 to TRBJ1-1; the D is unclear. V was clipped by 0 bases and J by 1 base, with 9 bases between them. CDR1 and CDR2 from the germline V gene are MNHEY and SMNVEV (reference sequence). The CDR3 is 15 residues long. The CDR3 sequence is CASSLSIQPNTEAFF. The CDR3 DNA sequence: TGTGCCAGCAGTTTATCGATTCAGCCGAACACTGAAGCTTTCTTT.

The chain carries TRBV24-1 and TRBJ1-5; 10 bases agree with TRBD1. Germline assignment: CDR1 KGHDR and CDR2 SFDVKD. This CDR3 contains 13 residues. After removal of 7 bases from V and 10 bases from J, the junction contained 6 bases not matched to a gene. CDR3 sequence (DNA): TGTGCCACCAGGGGGGACAGGGGAGAACCCCAGCATTTT. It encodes CATRGDRGEPQHF.

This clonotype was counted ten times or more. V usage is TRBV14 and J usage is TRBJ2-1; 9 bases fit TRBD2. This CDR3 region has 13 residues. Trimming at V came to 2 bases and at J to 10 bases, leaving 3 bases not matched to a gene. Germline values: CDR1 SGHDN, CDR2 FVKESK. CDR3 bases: TGTGCCAGCAGCCAAATCCTAGCGGGAGAGCAGTTCTTC. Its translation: CASSQILAGEQFF.

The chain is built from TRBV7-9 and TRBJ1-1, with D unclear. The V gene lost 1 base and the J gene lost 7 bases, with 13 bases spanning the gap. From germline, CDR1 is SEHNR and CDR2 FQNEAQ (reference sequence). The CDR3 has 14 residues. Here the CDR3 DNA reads TGTGCCAGCAGCTTAGTGGTCCCGGGTCTTGAAGCTTTCTTT. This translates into CASSLVVPGLEAFF.

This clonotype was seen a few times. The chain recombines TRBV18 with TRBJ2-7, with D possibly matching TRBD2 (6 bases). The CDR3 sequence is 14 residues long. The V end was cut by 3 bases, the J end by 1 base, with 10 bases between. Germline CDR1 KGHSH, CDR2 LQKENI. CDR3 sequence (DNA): TGTGCCAGCTCACCTTCCGCGGGGTCCTACGAGCAGTACTTC. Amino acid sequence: CASSPSAGSYEQYF. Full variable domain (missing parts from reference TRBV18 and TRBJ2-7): NAGVMQNPRHLVRRRGQEARLRCSPMKGHSHVYWYRQLPEEGLKFMVYLQKENIIDESGMPKERFSAEFPKEGPSILRIQQVVRGDSAAYFCASSPSAGSYEQYFGPGTRLTVT.

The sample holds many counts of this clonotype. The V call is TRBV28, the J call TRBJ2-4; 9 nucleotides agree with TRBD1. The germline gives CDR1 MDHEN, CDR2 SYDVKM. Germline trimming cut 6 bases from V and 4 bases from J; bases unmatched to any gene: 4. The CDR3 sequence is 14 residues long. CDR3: CASSRTGAKNIQYF. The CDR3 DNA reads TGTGCCAGCAGCCGGACAGGGGCGAAAAACATTCAGTACTTC.

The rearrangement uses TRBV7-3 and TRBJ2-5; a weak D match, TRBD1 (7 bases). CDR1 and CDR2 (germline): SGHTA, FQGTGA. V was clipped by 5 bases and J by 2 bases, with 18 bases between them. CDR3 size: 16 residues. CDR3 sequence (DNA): TGTGCCAGCAGCCTGAAGGGGGCGGGGAGACAAGAGACCCAGTACTTC. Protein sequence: CASSLKGAGRQETQYF.

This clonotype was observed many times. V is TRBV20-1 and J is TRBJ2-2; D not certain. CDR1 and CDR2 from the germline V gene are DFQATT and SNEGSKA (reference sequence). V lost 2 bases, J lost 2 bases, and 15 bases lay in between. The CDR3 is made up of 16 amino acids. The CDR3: CSARSHTIPNTGELFF. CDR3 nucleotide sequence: TGCAGTGCTAGAAGTCATACGATACCAAACACCGGGGAGCTGTTTTTT.

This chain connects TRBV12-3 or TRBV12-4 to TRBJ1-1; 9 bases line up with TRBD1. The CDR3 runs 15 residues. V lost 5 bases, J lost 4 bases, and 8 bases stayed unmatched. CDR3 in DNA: TGTGCCAGCAGTAAAAACAGGGGGCTGAGCACTGAAGCTTTCTTT. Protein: CASSKNRGLSTEAFF.

The CDR3 region has the DNA TGCAGTGCTAGAGGTGATAGCGGGGGCCCCACCGGGGAGCTGTTTTTT. Protein sequence: CSARGDSGGPTGELFF. The gene calls are TRBV20-1 and TRBJ2-2, with 9 nucleotides matching TRBD2. Germline V CDR1 and CDR2: DFQATT, SNEGSKA (reference sequence). This CDR3 comprises 16 residues. Germline trimming cut 1 base from V and 4 bases from J; bases unmatched to any gene: 7.

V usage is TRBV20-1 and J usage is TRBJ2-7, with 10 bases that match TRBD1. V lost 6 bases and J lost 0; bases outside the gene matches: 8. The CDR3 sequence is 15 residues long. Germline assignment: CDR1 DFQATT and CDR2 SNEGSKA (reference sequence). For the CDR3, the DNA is TGCAGTGCCATCCCCGGGACAGGGGCCTCCTACGAGCAGTACTTC. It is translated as CSAIPGTGASYEQYF.

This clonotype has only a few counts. This CDR3 reads CSVVGGSFYEQYF. The CDR3 coding sequence is TGCAGCGTTGTTGGGGGTTCCTTCTACGAGCAGTACTTC. The V gene is TRBV29-1, the J gene TRBJ2-7; the D gene could be TRBD1 or TRBD2 (5 bases each). Germline lookup yields CDR1 SQVTM and CDR2 ANQGSEA. Between the trimmed V and J ends, which lost 4 bases and 3 bases, there was a span of 13 bases. The CDR3 has 13 residues.